These T cell receptor beta chains were read from a single sample in a study of response to subunit inactivated influenza vaccine. TCRdb re-derived calls from the RT-PCR reads in MiXCR, one entry per CDR3 protein. The data hold under 500,000 distinct CDR3 sequences, with 10% to 11% observed a single time. Sequences were derived from PBMCs from blood, sampled roughly 46 days after vaccination. The receptors shown here come from a man aged 50 to 60 who received an inactivated influenza vaccine. CDR3s include the opening cysteine and the closing phenylalanine or tryptophan. D genes are given only for firm matches. Only part of the rows carry a size: once, few, many, or a class if the clone is expanded.

D gene: NA
V gene: TRBV12-3/TRBV12-4
clone size: few
J gene: TRBJ2-5
CDR3 protein: CASSPPGAQETQYF
CDR3 DNA: TGTGCCAGCAGCCCGCCAGGGGCCCAAGAGACCCAGTACTTC

D gene: TRBD2
V gene: TRBV12-3/TRBV12-4
clone size: many
J gene: TRBJ2-3
CDR3 protein: CASSLGLVSTDTQYF
CDR3 DNA: TGTGCCAGCAGTCTTGGACTAGTAAGCACAGATACGCAGTATTTT

D gene: NA
V gene: TRBV20-1
clone size: NA
J gene: TRBJ2-2
CDR3 protein: CSAKGGGDSNTGELFF
CDR3 DNA: TGCAGTGCTAAAGGTGGGGGAGACTCGAACACCGGGGAGCTGTTTTTT

D gene: TRBD1
V gene: TRBV4-1
clone size: many
J gene: TRBJ1-5
CDR3 protein: CASSQEDRDHQPQHF
CDR3 DNA: TGCGCCAGCAGCCAAGAGGACAGGGATCATCAGCCCCAGCATTTT

D gene: NA
V gene: TRBV5-4
clone size: few
J gene: TRBJ1-1
CDR3 protein: CASSPYGGLSNTEAFF
CDR3 DNA: TGTGCCAGCAGCCCCTACGGGGGGTTGTCGAACACTGAAGCTTTCTTT

D gene: TRBD1
V gene: TRBV6-5
clone size: NA
J gene: TRBJ2-2
CDR3 protein: CAGSSTGGMGSGELFF
CDR3 DNA: TGTGCCGGCAGTTCCACAGGGGGTATGGGTTCCGGGGAGCTGTTTTTT

D gene: TRBD2
V gene: TRBV20-1
clone size: NA
J gene: TRBJ2-7
CDR3 protein: CSARDFRLAVTYEQYF
CDR3 DNA: TGCAGTGCTAGAGATTTTCGACTAGCAGTAACCTACGAGCAGTACTTC

D gene: NA
V gene: TRBV19
clone size: many
J gene: TRBJ2-7
CDR3 protein: CASSQTPSYEQYF
CDR3 DNA: TGTGCCAGTAGCCAGACACCGAGCTACGAGCAGTACTTC

D gene: NA
V gene: TRBV7-2
clone size: few
J gene: TRBJ2-7
CDR3 protein: CASSALGSGRNYEQYF
CDR3 DNA: TGTGCCAGCAGTGCACTGGGGTCGGGACGGAACTACGAGCAGTACTTC

D gene: TRBD1
V gene: TRBV12-3/TRBV12-4
clone size: many
J gene: TRBJ2-1
CDR3 protein: CASSLGGGGYNEQFF
CDR3 DNA: TGTGCCAGCAGTTTAGGAGGGGGCGGCTACAATGAGCAGTTCTTC

D gene: TRBD2
V gene: TRBV2
clone size: NA
J gene: TRBJ2-3
CDR3 protein: CASSEREGSPPSTDTQYF
CDR3 DNA: TGTGCCAGCAGTGAAAGGGAGGGCTCACCCCCTAGCACAGATACGCAGTATTTT

D gene: NA
V gene: TRBV7-9
clone size: many
J gene: TRBJ2-7
CDR3 protein: CASSLSGTYEQYF
CDR3 DNA: TGTGCCAGCAGCTTGTCAGGGACCTACGAGCAGTACTTC

D gene: NA
V gene: TRBV18
clone size: NA
J gene: TRBJ2-2
CDR3 protein: CASSPQTGNTGELFF
CDR3 DNA: TGTGCCAGCTCACCACAGACAGGGAACACCGGGGAGCTGTTTTTT

D gene: NA
V gene: TRBV29-1
clone size: NA
J gene: TRBJ1-1
CDR3 protein: CSVGGAAEAFF
CDR3 DNA: TGCAGCGTTGGGGGAGCCGCTGAAGCTTTCTTT

D gene: NA
V gene: TRBV7-2
clone size: NA
J gene: TRBJ2-1
CDR3 protein: CASSLASSGGEQFF
CDR3 DNA: TGTGCCAGCAGCTTAGCGTCGTCTGGCGGAGAGCAGTTCTTC

D gene: NA
V gene: TRBV5-5
clone size: few
J gene: TRBJ2-3
CDR3 protein: CASESGSTDTQYF
CDR3 DNA: TGTGCCAGCGAGAGCGGGAGCACAGATACGCAGTATTTT

D gene: NA
V gene: TRBV6-1
clone size: NA
J gene: TRBJ1-2
CDR3 protein: CVQRVQYGYTF
CDR3 DNA: TGTGTCCAGAGGGTGCAATATGGCTACACCTTC

D gene: NA
V gene: TRBV6-5
clone size: many
J gene: TRBJ2-7
CDR3 protein: CASSYLGSYEQYF
CDR3 DNA: TGTGCCAGCAGTTACCTCGGGTCCTACGAGCAGTACTTC

D gene: TRBD2
V gene: TRBV20-1
clone size: many
J gene: TRBJ2-3
CDR3 protein: CSAKLAAHTDTQYF
CDR3 DNA: TGCAGTGCTAAACTAGCGGCTCACACAGATACGCAGTATTTT

D gene: NA
V gene: TRBV24-1
clone size: NA
J gene: TRBJ2-1
CDR3 protein: CATSDLVASSYNEQFF
CDR3 DNA: TGTGCCACCAGTGATTTGGTAGCTAGCTCCTACAATGAGCAGTTCTTC

D gene: NA
V gene: TRBV29-1
clone size: NA
J gene: TRBJ2-3
CDR3 protein: CSVRSSTDTQYF
CDR3 DNA: TGCAGCGTTCGGAGTAGCACAGATACGCAGTATTTT

D gene: NA
V gene: TRBV25-1
clone size: few
J gene: TRBJ2-7
CDR3 protein: CASSEWGVSYEQYF
CDR3 DNA: TGTGCCAGCAGTGAATGGGGGGTCTCCTACGAGCAGTACTTC

D gene: TRBD1
V gene: TRBV18
clone size: NA
J gene: TRBJ1-1
CDR3 protein: CASSPRQGGFTEAFF
CDR3 DNA: TGTGCCAGCTCACCTCGACAGGGAGGGTTCACTGAAGCTTTCTTT

D gene: NA
V gene: TRBV11-2
clone size: few
J gene: TRBJ1-2
CDR3 protein: CASSLVGSGGAYGYTF
CDR3 DNA: TGTGCCAGCAGCTTAGTAGGCTCGGGGGGCGCGTATGGCTACACCTTC

D gene: NA
V gene: TRBV25-1
clone size: NA
J gene: TRBJ2-5
CDR3 protein: CASSGAAGETQYF
CDR3 DNA: TGTGCCAGCAGTGGAGCGGCCGGCGAGACCCAGTACTTC

D gene: NA
V gene: TRBV27
clone size: NA
J gene: TRBJ2-6
CDR3 protein: CASSSYPARYVRSGANVLTF
CDR3 DNA: TGTGCCAGCAGTTCCTACCCCGCTAGGTATGTTCGCTCTGGGGCCAACGTCCTGACTTTC

D gene: NA
V gene: TRBV28
clone size: NA
J gene: TRBJ1-5
CDR3 protein: CASSLSQGESAQHF
CDR3 DNA: TGTGCCAGCAGTTTGAGCCAGGGTGAATCGGCCCAGCATTTT

D gene: NA
V gene: TRBV5-1
clone size: many
J gene: TRBJ2-1
CDR3 protein: CASFPGMGYNEQFF
CDR3 DNA: TGCGCCAGCTTTCCGGGTATGGGTTACAATGAGCAGTTCTTC

D gene: TRBD2
V gene: TRBV29-1
clone size: many
J gene: TRBJ2-3
CDR3 protein: CSVDGARGRPSDTQYF
CDR3 DNA: TGCAGCGTTGATGGAGCTCGCGGGAGGCCCTCCGATACGCAGTATTTT

D gene: NA
V gene: TRBV21-1
clone size: NA
J gene: TRBJ2-3
CDR3 protein: CASSKQSRRTDTQYF
CDR3 DNA: TGTGCCAGCAGCAAACAGTCAAGGAGGACAGATACGCAGTATTTT

D gene: NA
V gene: TRBV6-5
clone size: NA
J gene: TRBJ2-7
CDR3 protein: CASSYSGGTYEQYF
CDR3 DNA: TGTGCCAGCAGTTACTCCGGGGGAACCTACGAGCAGTACTTC